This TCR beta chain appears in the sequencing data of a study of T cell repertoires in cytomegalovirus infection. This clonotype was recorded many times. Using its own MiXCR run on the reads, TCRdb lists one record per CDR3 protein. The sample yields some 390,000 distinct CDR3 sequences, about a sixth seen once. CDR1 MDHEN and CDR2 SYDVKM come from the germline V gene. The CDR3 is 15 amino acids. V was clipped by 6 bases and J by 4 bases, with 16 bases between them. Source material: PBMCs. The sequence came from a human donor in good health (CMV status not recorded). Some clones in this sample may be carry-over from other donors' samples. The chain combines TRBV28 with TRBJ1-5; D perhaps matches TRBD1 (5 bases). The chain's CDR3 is CASRRGARINQPQHF. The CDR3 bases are TGTGCCAGCAGACGCGGGGCGAGGATTAATCAGCCCCAGCATTTT.